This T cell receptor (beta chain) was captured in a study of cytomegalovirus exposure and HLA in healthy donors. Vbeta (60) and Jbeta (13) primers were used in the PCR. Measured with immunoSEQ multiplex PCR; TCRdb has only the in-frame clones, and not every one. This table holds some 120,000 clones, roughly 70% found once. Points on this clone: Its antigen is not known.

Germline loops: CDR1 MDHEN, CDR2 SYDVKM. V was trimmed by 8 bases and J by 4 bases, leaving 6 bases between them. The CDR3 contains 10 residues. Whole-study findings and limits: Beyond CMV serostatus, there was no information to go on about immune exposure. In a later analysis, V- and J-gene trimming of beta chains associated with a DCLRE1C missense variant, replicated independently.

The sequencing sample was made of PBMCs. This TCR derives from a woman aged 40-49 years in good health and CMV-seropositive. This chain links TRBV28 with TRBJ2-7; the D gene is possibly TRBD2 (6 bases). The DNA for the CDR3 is TGTGCCAGCGGGACTTACGAGCAGTACTTC. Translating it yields CASGTYEQYF.